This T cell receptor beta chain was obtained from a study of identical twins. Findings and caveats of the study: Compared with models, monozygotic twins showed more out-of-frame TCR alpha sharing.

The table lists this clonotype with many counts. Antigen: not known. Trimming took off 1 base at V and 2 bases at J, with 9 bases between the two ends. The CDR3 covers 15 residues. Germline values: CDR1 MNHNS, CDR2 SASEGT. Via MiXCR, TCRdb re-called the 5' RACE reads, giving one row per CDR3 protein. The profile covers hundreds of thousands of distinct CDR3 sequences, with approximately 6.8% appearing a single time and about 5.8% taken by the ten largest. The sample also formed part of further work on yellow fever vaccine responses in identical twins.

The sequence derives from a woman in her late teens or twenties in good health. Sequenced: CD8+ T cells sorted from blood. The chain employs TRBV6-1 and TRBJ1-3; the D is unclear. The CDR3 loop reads CASSEDTVPGNTIYF. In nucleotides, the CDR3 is TGTGCCAGCAGTGAAGATACAGTCCCTGGAAACACCATATATTTT.